Only one count was recorded for the clone carrying this TCR beta chain. Trimming stripped 7 bases from V and 5 bases from J, with 23 bases between. This CDR3 has 16 residues. Germline V gene data show CDR1 as SGHAT and CDR2 as FQDESV (reference sequence). Per the study methods: Estimation of nucleated cell counts relied on the amplification of reference gene primers. The data were produced by immunoSEQ multiplex PCR, yet TCRdb's version contains in-frame clones alone and is incomplete. V and J calls and clone size are as listed in that table; D and trimming were resolved from the DNA. The sample contains about 97,000 clones, around 87% of which appear only once. This record comes from a study of blood T cell repertoires in COVID-19. Study in general: The origin of the acute and convalescent COVID-19 samples was the United States, Italy and Spain. T cells, B-cell-depleted T cells, or PBMCs supplied cDNA or gDNA.

The sequenced material came from peripheral blood. This chain connects TRBV11-1 to TRBJ2-5; the D gene is possibly TRBD1 (6 bases). The TCR comes from a human donor in a cohort sampled during active COVID-19. CDR3 DNA: TGTGCCAGCAAAGGGTCCCCGGTGGGGGCCAGGGAGACCCAGTACTTC. It encodes CASKGSPVGARETQYF.